This record concerns one T cell receptor (beta chain) sequence. Its antigen is still unknown. No much larger clonotype is one base removed from it; base qualities were not supplied. V and J lose 6 bases and 12 bases, and a span of 18 bases separates them. The germline V gene sets CDR1 to SNHLY and CDR2 to FYNNEI. The CDR3 contains 14 residues, cysteine and phenylalanine counted. The entry retains the CDR3 DNA only, 42 bases that are in frame from base 1. In the ViraFEST assay, PBMC were stimulated with viral peptide pools, and antigen-specific CD4+ T cell clonotypes were then identified by expansion using TCR sequencing. After about 10 days of culture, CD4+ T cells were isolated with the EasySep CD4+ T cell isolation kit. Convalescent patients had PCR-confirmed SARS-CoV-2 infection between March and December 2020, before Alpha, Beta and Delta variants emerged in the United States. Each participant got two doses of an mRNA SARS-CoV-2 vaccine, either BNT162b2 or mRNA-1273. About 2 million PBMC per well were cultured in IMDM with 5% human AB serum, around 10 IU/ml IL-2 and gentamicin, plus 10 ug/ml peptides. Half of the culture medium was replaced with fresh IL-2-containing medium on days 3 and 7. Unless noted otherwise, every peptide stimulation condition was cultured in triplicate wells. Using Ficoll-Paque Plus gradient centrifugation, PBMC were separated from whole blood and then either used fresh or cryopreserved at -140C. The overlapping peptide pools covered the spike proteins of SARS-CoV-2 as well as those of the common cold coronaviruses HCoV-NL63, HCoV-OC43 and HCoV-229E. The QIAamp micro DNA kit was used to extract genomic DNA from the cultured CD4+ T cells.

This specimen belongs to a study of vaccination effects on CD4 cells after COVID-19 (dated by TCRdb to about 2022). For the study in its entirety: After vaccination, three convalescent patients were sampled both early (day +14) and late (day +241, +227, +161 respectively). Across the study, the median time from the second dose to post-vaccine sampling was 72 days (range 14 to 241). SARS-CoV-2 spike-specific CD4+ TCR repertoires from before and after mRNA vaccination were compared in COVID-19 convalescent patients and in infection-naive vaccine recipients. A total of 10 COVID-19 convalescent patients and several SARS-CoV-2-naive healthy vaccine recipients were included in the full study. Cultures from other donors in the study were sequenced using the Oncomine TCR Beta short-read assay on an Illumina iSeq 100. Paper-wide results and their limitations: The study was limited by a small number of convalescent patients, and early post-infection timepoints were lacking. In convalescent patients, the post-vaccine spike-reactive repertoire was composed mainly of new vaccine-induced clones that were largely distinct from infection-induced clones. At late post-vaccination timepoints, both infection-induced and vaccine-induced clones showed marked clonal contraction, consistent with waning T cell responses.

Libraries were built with the immunoSEQ multiplex PCR assay. DNA from the CD4+ T cells that had been cultured and isolated underwent TCR beta CDR3 sequencing. From the authors' description of their analysis: Non-productive TCR sequences were removed, reads were trimmed to the CDR3 region, and CDR3s of at least 7 amino acids were retained. The MANAFEST web app was used to pick out antigen-specific clonotypes by comparing their expansion in peptide wells with that in reference cultures. To be called positive, a clone needed expansion at FDR<0.05 compared with the reference and with all other wells, an odds ratio greater than 5, and a frequency greater than 0.1% in two replicate wells. A clonotype was called cross-reactive if it was significantly expanded both in SARS-CoV-2 spike wells and in at least one common cold coronavirus spike condition. CDR3 similarity was assessed by Levenshtein distance with the stringdist R package, and unrooted trees were built with ape in R 3.6.1. The immuneACCESS repertoire file appears here via TCRdb, limited to in-frame rearrangements. These files lack a portion of the clones; in checked studies, under half of the deficit traces to unresolved V genes, and the cause of the others is not known. The V and J calls and the clone size are those of that table, but D and trimming were determined from the DNA. Across this sample there are more than 15,000 clones, with 65% to 75% seen only once. The top ten hold about 20% of the sample.

The source is a human donor who had a prior SARS-CoV-2 infection. This sample comprised CD4+ T cells from PBMCs cultured with SARS-CoV-2 spike peptides, obtained after COVID-19 vaccination. The intended sense of this specimen's cell subset or site label: SARS-CoV-2 spike overlapping peptide pool stimulation. The chain employs TRBV2 and TRBJ1-6; the best D guess is TRBD1, with 5 bases matching. The bases are TGTGCCAGCAGAGATACAGGAGGACTGCAACCCCTCCACTTT. Protein translation: CASRDTGGLQPLHF.